One and the same sample provided the 8 T cell receptor beta chains below, sequenced in a study of T-cell reconstitution after alpha-beta-depleted transplantation in children. Unique molecular identifiers were incorporated when the TCRbeta library was constructed. TCRdb processed the PCR reads anew with MiXCR; each CDR3 protein has one entry. This table has some 840,000 distinct CDR3 sequences, roughly 15% appearing once. This specimen consisted of PBMCs, mostly from graft donor cells, obtained 360 days after TCRalphabeta/CD19-depleted stem cell transplant. These receptors came from a male patient younger than 18 who had a stem cell transplant for acute lymphoblastic leukemia, so the T cells may come from the graft donor.

This clonotype was detected ten times or more. The chain joins TRBV10-3 to TRBJ2-1; D call uncertain. CDR3 size: 9 residues. Trimming took off 11 bases at V and 6 bases at J, with 5 bases between the two ends. In germline, CDR1 is ENHRY, CDR2 SYGVKD. The CDR3 region is CAVGNEQFF. The CDR3 region has the DNA TGTGCCGTGGGCAATGAGCAGTTCTTC.

The CDR3, as DNA: TGTGCCAGCAGCTTAGCGCGAATAGCGGTTCAAGAGACCCAGTACTTC. Translation: CASSLARIAVQETQYF. The genes are TRBV7-8 and TRBJ2-5, with D tentatively TRBD2 (6 bases). This CDR3 is built from 16 residues. V lost 0 bases to trimming and J lost 2 bases, with 13 bases between them. Germline V gene lookup returns CDR1 SGHVS and CDR2 FQNEAQ.

This clonotype was seen only a few times. The chain links TRBV20-1 to TRBJ2-7; D is possibly TRBD1 (6 bases). There are 15 residues in the CDR3. CDR1 is DFQATT and CDR2 is SNEGSKA in the germline V gene (reference sequence). Trimming removed 5 bases at V and 3 bases at J, with 20 bases between. CDR3 nucleotides: TGCAGTGCTCCTCCCCCCGGGACACCGTTCTACGAGCAGTACTTC. It is translated as CSAPPPGTPFYEQYF.

The chain's CDR3 is CASSFPEQGSGLAYEQFF. CDR3 nucleotide sequence: TGCGCCAGCAGCTTCCCTGAACAGGGATCAGGACTAGCGTATGAGCAGTTCTTC. The genes are TRBV5-1 and TRBJ2-1, with TRBD2 identical over 9 bases. Losses at the gene ends were 2 bases for V and 8 bases for J; bases not matched to a gene: 17. There are 18 residues in the CDR3. Germline values: CDR1 SGHRS, CDR2 YFSETQ.

This clonotype has just a few counts. This chain links TRBV6-2 or TRBV6-3 with TRBJ2-1, with a possible D match to TRBD2 (6 bases). The V and J ends lost 3 bases and 10 bases respectively, with 19 bases between them. This CDR3 comprises 15 residues. CDR1 MNHEY and CDR2 SVGEGT come from the germline V gene. The chain's CDR3 is CASSYHGTPGGEQFF. The CDR3 coding sequence is TGTGCCAGCAGTTATCATGGGACCCCCGGAGGGGAGCAGTTCTTC.

V is TRBV9 and J is TRBJ1-4; D remains unclear. Germline assignment: CDR1 SGDLS and CDR2 YYNGEE. The CDR3 is 15 residues long. V was shortened by 0 bases and J by 7 bases, with 13 bases between the two germline ends. The CDR3 region has the DNA TGTGCCAGCAGCGTAGGGTCAAGGTCACGTGAAAAACTGTTTTTT. Residues: CASSVGSRSREKLFF.

The chain links TRBV3-1 to TRBJ2-7; 9 bases are a match to TRBD1. The length of the CDR3 is 20 residues. J lost 7 bases, V lost 3 bases, and 25 bases had no gene match. Germline V gene sequence: CDR1 LGHDT, CDR2 YNNKEL (reference sequence). CDR3 sequence (DNA): TGTGCCAGCAGCCATTACTCCGGGACAGGGAAACAAGGTTGGCGGAGAGAGCAGTACTTC. It encodes CASSHYSGTGKQGWRREQYF.

The sample holds a few counts of this clonotype. The chain has TRBV27 and TRBJ1-1; D gene unclear. CDR3 length: 14 residues. The V gene lost 2 bases and the J gene lost 2 bases, with 9 bases spanning the gap. In germline, CDR1 is MNHEY, CDR2 SMNVEV (reference sequence). CDR3 region: CASSLPGSNTEAFF. The DNA for the CDR3 is TGTGCCAGCAGTTTACCGGGAAGTAACACTGAAGCTTTCTTT.